This T cell receptor (beta chain) was documented in a study of T cell repertoires in cytomegalovirus infection. Overall study: Based on public TCR beta signatures, there were indications of CMV infection and of a matching HLA type.

Each CDR3 protein is one row after TCRdb ran MiXCR on the reads. The sample yields some 250,000 distinct CDR3 sequences, over 8% seen once. Germline CDR1 and CDR2: DFQATT and SNEGSKA (reference sequence). This CDR3 spans 14 amino acids. The trim removed 6 bases at V and 6 bases at J, leaving 11 bases unmatched. Findings and caveats of the study: HLA-C-restricted TCR beta clonotypes specific for CMV led the ex vivo response. Carriers of CMV and the relevant HLA type were discriminated by public TCR beta frequency.

This clonotype has at least ten counts. The target antigen is unknown. The TCR sequence derives from a human donor in good health (CMV status not recorded). Some clones in this sample may be carry-over from other donors' samples. V is TRBV20-1 and J is TRBJ1-5; the match to TRBD1 covers 7 bases. The sample taken for sequencing was PBMCs. CDR3 nucleotides: TGCAGTGCCTCCGGGACAGCCCCTTCTCAGCCCCAGCATTTT. Translating gives CSASGTAPSQPQHF.